This TCR beta chain originates from a study of metastatic and nonmetastatic thyroid tumors. Whole-study context: Repertoire comparisons spanned blood and tumor or nodule tissue from malignant and benign thyroid patients.

General observations from the study: Compared with benign nodules, malignant thyroid tumors were reported to have significantly higher TCR beta diversity in both blood and tumor.

As originally analysed: The distant-metastasis classifier for papillary thyroid cancer was built from CDR3 differences across clinicopathological groups. MiXCR was used by TCRdb to re-call the PCR reads. TCRdb's processing, not the authors', yielded these V and J calls. The sample has under 9,000 clones, around 43% seen once; the top ten hold roughly 30%. As to this clone: The antigen is not known.

Until they underwent thyroid surgery, no patient had received any treatment. The CDR3 runs 14 residues. Germline V lookup: CDR1 MNHEY, CDR2 SVGEGT. Trimming left V 2 bases short and J 3 bases short, with 10 bases between. Sequenced sample: tumor tissue. The receptor comes from a male donor with papillary thyroid cancer or a benign thyroid nodule (not recorded which). Some clones in this sample may be carry-over from other donors' samples. The chain has TRBV6-2 or TRBV6-3 and TRBJ2-5; D uncertain. The CDR3 loop reads CASSYGVREETQYF. CDR3 nucleotide sequence: TGTGCCAGCAGTTACGGGGTGAGAGAAGAGACCCAGTACTTC.